These 16 T cell receptor beta chains originate from one sample sequenced in a study of blood T cell repertoires in COVID-19. The data were produced by immunoSEQ multiplex PCR, yet TCRdb's version contains in-frame clones alone and is incomplete. This table holds around 400,000 clones, about 90% found once. Sequenced material: peripheral blood. The receptors were sampled from a woman aged 60-75 years with COVID-19, enrolled during active disease.

The rearrangement joins TRBV6-5 to TRBJ2-1; 9 nucleotides align to TRBD2. The CDR3 covers 13 residues. V dropped 0 bases and J dropped 11; count of bases not matched to a gene: 2. From germline, CDR1 is MNHEY and CDR2 SVGAGI. This CDR3 is CASSYSLAGKQFF. CDR3 DNA: TGTGCCAGCAGTTACTCCCTAGCGGGGAAGCAGTTCTTC.

This rearrangement joins TRBV5-1 to TRBJ1-4; tentative D call: TRBD1 (6 bases). The CDR3 has 14 residues. Between the trimmed V and J ends, which lost 3 bases and 4 bases, there was a span of 10 bases. Germline V gene lookup returns CDR1 SGHRS and CDR2 YFSETQ. Here the CDR3 reads CASSSTGYNEKLFF. Here the CDR3 DNA reads TGCGCCAGCAGCTCGACAGGCTATAATGAAAAACTGTTTTTT.

This chain connects TRBV3-1 (or the pseudogene TRBV3-2) to TRBJ1-1; D gene unclear. Between the trimmed V and J ends, which lost 1 base and 2 bases, there was a span of 8 bases. The CDR3 runs to 14 residues. In germline, CDR1 is LGHDT, CDR2 YNNKEL (reference sequence). The CDR3 coding sequence is TGTGCCAGCAGCCAAGTCCCGGGTAACACTGAAGCTTTCTTT. Residues: CASSQVPGNTEAFF.

V is TRBV29-1 and J is TRBJ2-5; 15 nucleotides match TRBD2. V dropped 6 bases and J dropped 7; count of bases not matched to a gene: 15. The CDR3 has 17 residues. Germline lookup yields CDR1 SQVTM and CDR2 ANQGSEA. The CDR3: CSVPGTSGGTTVGTQYF. The CDR3 nucleotides read TGCAGCGTACCCGGGACTAGCGGGGGGACTACCGTTGGGACCCAGTACTTC.

V and J are TRBV19 and TRBJ1-2; 12 nucleotides match TRBD1. The CDR3 has 18 amino acids. J was trimmed by 1 base and V by 7 bases; bases with no gene match: 13. Germline loops: CDR1 LNHDA, CDR2 SQIVND (reference sequence). The CDR3 here is CASTSGTGGASLNYGYTF. The DNA for the CDR3 is TGTGCCAGTACCTCCGGGACAGGGGGCGCTTCGCTTAACTATGGCTACACCTTC.

V usage is TRBV18 and J usage is TRBJ2-1; TRBD1 matches 7 bases. The CDR3 sequence is 16 residues long. The germline V gene has CDR1 KGHSH and CDR2 LQKENI. With 3 bases clipped from V and 10 bases from J, the junction kept 15 bases outside the gene matches. CDR3 bases: TGTGCCAGCTCACCTGTGGTAGGGGGCCGGGGATACGAGCAGTTCTTC. Translating gives CASSPVVGGRGYEQFF.

The chain combines TRBV20-1 with TRBJ1-2; D is possibly TRBD1 (6 bases). The V gene's germline CDR1 is DFQATT and CDR2 SNEGSKA (reference sequence). The CDR3 covers 12 residues. V gave up 3 bases and J gave up 7 bases, with 12 bases separating them. The CDR3 nucleotides read TGCAGTGCTAGTTCCCAGGGGCTTGGCTACACCTTC. This gives the protein CSASSQGLGYTF.

The chain links TRBV15 to TRBJ1-1, with 7 bases lining up with TRBD1. The CDR3 runs 15 residues. J was trimmed by 0 bases and V by 5 bases; bases with no gene match: 6. Per germline, CDR1 LNHNV and CDR2 YYDKDF (reference sequence). The DNA of the CDR3 is TGTGCCACCAGCCGTAGACAGGGCATGAACACTGAAGCTTTCTTT. Its protein is CATSRRQGMNTEAFF.

This chain connects TRBV5-4 to TRBJ1-2, with D possibly being TRBD1 (5 bases). CDR3 length: 15 residues. The V gene lost 4 bases and the J gene lost 4 bases, with 17 bases spanning the gap. Germline values: CDR1 SGHNT, CDR2 YYREEE (reference sequence). CDR3 DNA sequence: TGTGCCAGCAGCGGAAGGGGCCAAGGAACCTATGGCTACACCTTC. It yields the protein CASSGRGQGTYGYTF.

This sequence joins TRBV30 and TRBJ2-1, with TRBD1 matching 10 bases. Losses at the gene ends were 1 base for V and 9 bases for J; bases not matched to a gene: 6. CDR1 is GTSNPN and CDR2 is SVGIG in the germline V gene (reference sequence). The CDR3 runs to 14 residues. DNA of the CDR3: TGTGCCTGGAGTGCCCCGGACAGGGGGGGTGAGCAGTTCTTC. Its protein product is CAWSAPDRGGEQFF.

V gene TRBV9 combines with J gene TRBJ1-1, with a tentative D call TRBD1 (6 bases). CDR1 is SGDLS, CDR2 YYNGEE, per germline. The CDR3 has 15 residues. Trimming removed 3 bases from V and 5 bases from J, with 17 bases in between. This CDR3 reads CASSAQAGQRTEAFF. Here the CDR3 DNA reads TGTGCCAGCAGCGCTCAGGCTGGACAGCGAACTGAAGCTTTCTTT.

This clone has only one observation. The chain is built from TRBV7-9 and TRBJ2-7, with D perhaps matching TRBD1 (6 bases). V was clipped by 1 base and J by 3 bases, with 10 bases between them. Germline V gene lookup returns CDR1 SEHNR and CDR2 FQNEAQ (reference sequence). The CDR3 has 14 residues. As DNA, the CDR3 is TGTGCCAGCAGCTTAGACACAGGGCTCTACGAGCAGTACTTC. As protein: CASSLDTGLYEQYF.

The V call is TRBV9, the J call TRBJ2-6, with 9 bases aligning to TRBD2. J was trimmed by 0 bases and V by 4 bases; bases with no gene match: 11. This CDR3 is 19 amino acids long. The germline V gene encodes CDR1 SGDLS and CDR2 YYNGEE. CDR3 region: CASSRPLRRGGSGANVLTF. CDR3 DNA sequence: TGTGCCAGCAGCAGACCCCTCCGGCGGGGGGGCTCTGGGGCCAACGTCCTGACTTTC.

The chain carries TRBV20-1 and TRBJ2-7; weak D call: TRBD1 (6 bases). CDR1 and CDR2 (germline): DFQATT, SNEGSKA (reference sequence). Trimming shortened V by 3 bases and J by 6 bases, and 9 bases separated the two germline ends. The CDR3 runs 11 residues. DNA for the CDR3: TGCAGTGCTAGCCGCAGGGGCGAGCAGTACTTC. It translates to CSASRRGEQYF.

This chain uses TRBV14 with TRBJ2-1; 10 bases line up with TRBD2. CDR1 and CDR2 (germline): SGHDN, FVKESK. The J segment lost 0 bases and the V segment lost 4 bases, leaving 0 bases of the junction unmatched. This CDR3 spans 15 amino acids. CDR3 DNA sequence: TGTGCCAGCAGCCGACTAGCGGGCTCCTACAATGAGCAGTTCTTC. Translating it yields CASSRLAGSYNEQFF.

The chain couples TRBV29-1 to TRBJ2-1, with 7 bases aligning to TRBD1. Unmatched junction bases numbered 3, after V lost 3 bases and J lost 7 bases. Germline V gives CDR1 SQVTM, CDR2 ANQGSEA. CDR3 length: 12 residues. CDR3 DNA: TGCAGCGTTGACAGGGGGTATAATGAGCAGTTCTTC. Translated, it gives CSVDRGYNEQFF.